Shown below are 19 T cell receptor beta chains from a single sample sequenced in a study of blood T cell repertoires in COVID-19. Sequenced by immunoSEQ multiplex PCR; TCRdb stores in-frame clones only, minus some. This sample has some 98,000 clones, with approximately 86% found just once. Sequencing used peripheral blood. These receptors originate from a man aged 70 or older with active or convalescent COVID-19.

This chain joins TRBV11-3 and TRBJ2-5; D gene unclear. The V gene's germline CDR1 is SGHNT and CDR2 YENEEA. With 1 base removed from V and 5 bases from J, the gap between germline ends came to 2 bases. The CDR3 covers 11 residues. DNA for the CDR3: TGTGCCAGCAGCTTAGCGGAGACCCAGTACTTC. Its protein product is CASSLAETQYF.

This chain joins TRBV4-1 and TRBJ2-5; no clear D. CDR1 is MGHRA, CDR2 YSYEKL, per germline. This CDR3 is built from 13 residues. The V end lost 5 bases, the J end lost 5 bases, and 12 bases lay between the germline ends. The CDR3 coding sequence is TGCGCCAGCAGCTCTTTAGTAGATGAGACCCAGTACTTC. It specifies CASSSLVDETQYF.

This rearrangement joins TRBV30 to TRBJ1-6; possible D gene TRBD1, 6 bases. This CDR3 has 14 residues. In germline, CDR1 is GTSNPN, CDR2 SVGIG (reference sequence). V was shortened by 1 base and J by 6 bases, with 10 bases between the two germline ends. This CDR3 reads CAWSEWGLNSPLHF. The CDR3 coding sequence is TGTGCCTGGAGTGAGTGGGGGCTTAATTCACCCCTCCACTTT.

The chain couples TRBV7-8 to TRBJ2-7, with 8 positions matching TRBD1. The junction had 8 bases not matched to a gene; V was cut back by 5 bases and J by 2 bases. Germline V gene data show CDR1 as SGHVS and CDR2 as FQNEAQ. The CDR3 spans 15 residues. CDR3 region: CASSPRGTGAYEQYF. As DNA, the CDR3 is TGTGCCAGCAGCCCCCGGGGGACAGGCGCCTACGAGCAGTACTTC.

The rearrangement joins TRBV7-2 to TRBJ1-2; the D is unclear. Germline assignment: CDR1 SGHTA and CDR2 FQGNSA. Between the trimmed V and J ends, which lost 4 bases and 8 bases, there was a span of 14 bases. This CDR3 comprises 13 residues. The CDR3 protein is CASSSLRLTGYTF. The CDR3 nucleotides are TGTGCCAGCAGCTCCCTCAGACTCACCGGCTACACCTTC.

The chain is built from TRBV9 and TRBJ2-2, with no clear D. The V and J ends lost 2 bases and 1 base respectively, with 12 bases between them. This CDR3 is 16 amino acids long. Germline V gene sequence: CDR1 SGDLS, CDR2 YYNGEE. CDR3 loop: CASSVGQSLNTGELFF. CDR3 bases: TGTGCCAGCAGCGTTGGGCAATCCCTGAACACCGGGGAGCTGTTTTTT.

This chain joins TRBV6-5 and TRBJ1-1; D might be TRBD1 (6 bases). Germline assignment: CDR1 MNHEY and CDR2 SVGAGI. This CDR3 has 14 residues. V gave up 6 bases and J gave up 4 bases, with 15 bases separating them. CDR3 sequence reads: CASRHGEGVTEAFF. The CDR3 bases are TGTGCCAGCAGGCACGGAGAGGGGGTCACTGAAGCTTTCTTT.

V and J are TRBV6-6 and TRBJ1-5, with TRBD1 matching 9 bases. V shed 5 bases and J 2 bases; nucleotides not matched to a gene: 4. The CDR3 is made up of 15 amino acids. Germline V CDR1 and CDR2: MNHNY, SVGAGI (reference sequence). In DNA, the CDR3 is TGTGCCAGCAGTAAGGACAGGGGTGGCAATCAGCCCCAGCATTTT. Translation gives CASSKDRGGNQPQHF.

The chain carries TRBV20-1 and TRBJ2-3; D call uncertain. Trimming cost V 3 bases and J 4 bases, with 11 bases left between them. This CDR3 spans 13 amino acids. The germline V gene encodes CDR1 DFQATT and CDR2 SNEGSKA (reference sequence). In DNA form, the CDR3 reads TGCAGTGCTAGTCGAGCGTCCCCAGATACGCAGTATTTT. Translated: CSASRASPDTQYF.

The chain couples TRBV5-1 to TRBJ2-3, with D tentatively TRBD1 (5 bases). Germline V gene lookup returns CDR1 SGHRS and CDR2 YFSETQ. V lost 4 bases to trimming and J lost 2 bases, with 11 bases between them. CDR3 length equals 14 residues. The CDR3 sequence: CASSPPTATDTQYF. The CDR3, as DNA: TGCGCCAGCAGCCCGCCGACAGCCACAGATACGCAGTATTTT.

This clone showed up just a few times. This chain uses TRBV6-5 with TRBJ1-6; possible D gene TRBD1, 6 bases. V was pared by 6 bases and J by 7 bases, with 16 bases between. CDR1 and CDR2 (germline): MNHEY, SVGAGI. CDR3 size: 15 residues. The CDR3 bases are TGTGCCAGCAGACCACCCGACAGGTTCAATTCACCCCTCCACTTT. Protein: CASRPPDRFNSPLHF.

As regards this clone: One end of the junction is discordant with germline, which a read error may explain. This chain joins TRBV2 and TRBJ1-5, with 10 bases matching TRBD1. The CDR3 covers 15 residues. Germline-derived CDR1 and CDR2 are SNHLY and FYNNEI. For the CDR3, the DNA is TGTGCCAGCAGAGAAGGGACAGGGGATCATCAGCCCCAGCATTTT. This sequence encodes CASREGTGDHQPQHF.

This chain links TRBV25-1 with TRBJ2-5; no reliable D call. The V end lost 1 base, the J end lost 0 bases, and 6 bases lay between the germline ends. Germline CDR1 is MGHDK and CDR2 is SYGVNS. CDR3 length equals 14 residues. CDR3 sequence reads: CASSESMYQETQYF. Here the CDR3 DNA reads TGTGCCAGCAGTGAATCCATGTACCAAGAGACCCAGTACTTC.

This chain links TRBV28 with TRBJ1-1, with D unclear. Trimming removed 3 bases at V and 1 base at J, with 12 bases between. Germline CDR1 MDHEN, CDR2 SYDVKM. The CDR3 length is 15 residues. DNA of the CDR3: TGTGCCAGCAGTTTGGAGCACACCTCGAACACTGAAGCTTTCTTT. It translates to CASSLEHTSNTEAFF.

The CDR3 nucleotides read TGTGCCAGCAGCTACCAGGGGACAGCCCGGTCCCTCCACTTT. Encoded protein: CASSYQGTARSLHF. The chain joins TRBV7-2 to TRBJ1-6; 7 bases line up with TRBD1. CDR1 is SGHTA and CDR2 is FQGNSA in the germline V gene. V dropped 4 bases and J dropped 14; count of bases not matched to a gene: 11. This CDR3 has 14 residues. The whole variable domain, remainder taken from reference TRBV7-2 and TRBJ1-6, is GAGVSQSPSNKVTEKGKDVELRCDPISGHTALYWYRQSLGQGLEFLIYFQGNSAPDKSGLPSDRFSAERTGGSVSTLTIQRTQQEDSAVYLCASSYQGTARSLHFGNGTRLTVT.

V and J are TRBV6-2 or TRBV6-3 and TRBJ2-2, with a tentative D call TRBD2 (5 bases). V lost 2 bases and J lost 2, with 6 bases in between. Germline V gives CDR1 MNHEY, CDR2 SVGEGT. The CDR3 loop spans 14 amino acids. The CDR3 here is CASSYGRNTGELFF. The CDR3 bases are TGTGCCAGCAGTTACGGGAGAAACACCGGGGAGCTGTTTTTT.

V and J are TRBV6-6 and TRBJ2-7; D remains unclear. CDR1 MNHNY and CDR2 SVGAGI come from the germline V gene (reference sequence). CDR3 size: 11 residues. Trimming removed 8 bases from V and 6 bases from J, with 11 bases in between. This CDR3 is CASQGRVEQYF. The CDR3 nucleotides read TGTGCCAGCCAAGGCCGGGTCGAGCAGTACTTC.

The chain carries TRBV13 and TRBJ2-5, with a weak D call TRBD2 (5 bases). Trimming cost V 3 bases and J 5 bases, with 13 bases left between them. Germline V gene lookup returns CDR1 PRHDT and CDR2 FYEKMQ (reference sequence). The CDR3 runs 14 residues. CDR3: CASSFETRRETQYF. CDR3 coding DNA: TGTGCCAGCAGCTTTGAAACCAGGAGGGAGACCCAGTACTTC.

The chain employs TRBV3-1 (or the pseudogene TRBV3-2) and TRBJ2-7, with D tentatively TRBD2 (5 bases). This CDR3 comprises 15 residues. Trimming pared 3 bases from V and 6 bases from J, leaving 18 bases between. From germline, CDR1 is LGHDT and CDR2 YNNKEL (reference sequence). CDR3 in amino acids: CASSHTPDSWSEQYF. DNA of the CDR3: TGTGCCAGCAGCCATACACCGGACTCCTGGAGCGAGCAGTACTTC.